A selection of T cell receptor beta chains follows, all from one sample in a study of identical twins. Via MiXCR, TCRdb re-called the 5' RACE reads, giving one row per CDR3 protein. The repertoire holds some 600,000 distinct CDR3 sequences, roughly 6.6% seen once, with around 1.6% in the top ten. These sequences were also reported in another study, on yellow fever vaccine responses in identical twins.

Source material: PBMCs. The receptors stem from a woman aged 18 to 35 in good health. Both conserved end residues are trimmed from each CDR3. The D gene is left open where the match is weak.

j_gene: TRBJ2-2; v_gene: TRBV24-1; d_gene: .; CDR3aa: ATSDLGMDTGELF
j_gene: TRBJ2-2; v_gene: TRBV7-7; d_gene: .; CDR3aa: ASSGHLFAGELF
j_gene: TRBJ2-5; v_gene: TRBV24-1; d_gene: .; CDR3aa: ATSDPGTQETQY
j_gene: TRBJ2-1; v_gene: TRBV20-1; d_gene: .; CDR3aa: RATGDASYNEQF
j_gene: TRBJ1-2; v_gene: TRBV28; d_gene: .; CDR3aa: ASSHQGHYGYT
j_gene: TRBJ2-5; v_gene: TRBV9; d_gene: TRBD2; CDR3aa: ASSVGRTSGEETQY
j_gene: TRBJ2-5; v_gene: TRBV25-1; d_gene: TRBD2; CDR3aa: ASSGPSGSWTQY
j_gene: TRBJ1-4; v_gene: TRBV6-1; d_gene: .; CDR3aa: ASATGIPNEKLF
j_gene: TRBJ2-3; v_gene: TRBV4-1; d_gene: .; CDR3aa: ASSPGPRDTDTQY
j_gene: TRBJ1-4; v_gene: TRBV6-5; d_gene: .; CDR3aa: ASSYRVENEKLF
j_gene: TRBJ2-1; v_gene: TRBV7-3; d_gene: .; CDR3aa: ASSTDDSYNEQF
j_gene: TRBJ1-4; v_gene: TRBV5-1; d_gene: .; CDR3aa: ASSSTGATNEKLF
j_gene: TRBJ2-1; v_gene: TRBV12-3/TRBV12-4; d_gene: .; CDR3aa: ASRLPGYEQF
j_gene: TRBJ2-5; v_gene: TRBV5-1; d_gene: TRBD2; CDR3aa: ASSLGSGGSQETQY
j_gene: TRBJ2-5; v_gene: TRBV20-1; d_gene: TRBD2; CDR3aa: SARQLAGPQETQY
j_gene: TRBJ2-3; v_gene: TRBV5-1; d_gene: TRBD2; CDR3aa: ASRPPGLATDTQY
j_gene: TRBJ2-4; v_gene: TRBV7-2; d_gene: .; CDR3aa: ASSLARVAKNIQY
j_gene: TRBJ1-4; v_gene: TRBV12-3/TRBV12-4; d_gene: TRBD1; CDR3aa: ASSSGGMSVKLF
j_gene: TRBJ2-1; v_gene: TRBV7-9; d_gene: .; CDR3aa: ASQSGYEQF
j_gene: TRBJ2-7; v_gene: TRBV20-1; d_gene: TRBD2; CDR3aa: SAVTSGLPYEQY
j_gene: TRBJ2-7; v_gene: TRBV29-1; d_gene: .; CDR3aa: SVVFGGVGRSYEQY
j_gene: TRBJ1-3; v_gene: TRBV6-5; d_gene: .; CDR3aa: ASSSGQSSGNTIY
j_gene: TRBJ2-5; v_gene: TRBV7-9; d_gene: .; CDR3aa: ASSSRGTETQY
j_gene: TRBJ1-6; v_gene: TRBV6-1; d_gene: TRBD1; CDR3aa: ASSPQDRERSPLH
j_gene: TRBJ2-1; v_gene: TRBV27; d_gene: .; CDR3aa: ASSRPGEQF
j_gene: TRBJ2-1; v_gene: TRBV20-1; d_gene: TRBD2; CDR3aa: SANRGGGADNEQF
j_gene: TRBJ2-2; v_gene: TRBV29-1; d_gene: TRBD2; CDR3aa: SVGGGLAGYTGELF
j_gene: TRBJ2-3; v_gene: TRBV7-9; d_gene: .; CDR3aa: ASSLEGPSWDTQY
j_gene: TRBJ2-2; v_gene: TRBV28; d_gene: TRBD1; CDR3aa: ASKTGPNTGELF
j_gene: TRBJ2-2; v_gene: TRBV29-1; d_gene: TRBD1; CDR3aa: SVGTGAVTGELF
j_gene: TRBJ2-3; v_gene: TRBV10-3; d_gene: TRBD2; CDR3aa: AISENGLAGDNTQY
j_gene: TRBJ2-3; v_gene: TRBV6-1; d_gene: TRBD2; CDR3aa: ASSEALASGRIDTQY
j_gene: TRBJ1-2; v_gene: TRBV12-3/TRBV12-4; d_gene: .; CDR3aa: ACCLLGGQLLANYGYT
j_gene: TRBJ1-6; v_gene: TRBV2; d_gene: .; CDR3aa: ASSSIKNSPLH
j_gene: TRBJ2-1; v_gene: TRBV20-1; d_gene: .; CDR3aa: SASPTFEQF
j_gene: TRBJ1-6; v_gene: TRBV5-6; d_gene: .; CDR3aa: ASSLRNPGPLH